This record covers a single T cell receptor beta chain. The antigen is undetermined. RNA, at about 0.45 to 1 ug, was reverse transcribed with random hexamers. TCRdb redid the calling of the immunoSEQ multiplex PCR reads with MiXCR, one entry per CDR3 protein. The sample shows about 130,000 distinct CDR3 sequences, approximately 95% of them seen only once. This record belongs to a study of CD8 T cells in Susac syndrome. Study-wide context: Patients with Susac syndrome had blood drawn and were at that point therapy-naive, on corticosteroids, or on intravenous immunoglobulin alone. General study results and limits: It was in TEMRA cells and active patients that Susac CD8+ clonal expansion peaked.

Patients with Susac syndrome met the recently defined diagnostic criteria for definite or probable disease. Negative isolation yielded CD4+ and CD8+ T cells, and FACS enriched TEMRA cells. Sequencing used CD8+ T cells from PBMCs. This TCR was sampled from a human donor with Susac syndrome.

The CDR3 bases are TGTGCCAGCAGCCCGACAGGGGACTACGAGCAGTACTTC. Residues: CASSPTGDYEQYF. The J gene is TRBJ2-7, the V gene TRBV9; 8 positions match TRBD1. Trimming at V came to 4 bases and at J to 3 bases, leaving 3 bases not matched to a gene. From germline, CDR1 is SGDLS and CDR2 YYNGEE. The CDR3 totals 13 residues.